This is a list of T cell receptor beta chains from one sample in a study of technical replicates of blood from four donors. The data were produced by immunoSEQ multiplex PCR, yet TCRdb's version contains in-frame clones alone and is incomplete. The table lists tens of thousands of clones, less than 95% of them singletons. The sequenced material came from PBMCs. These receptors were taken from a human donor in good health. Some clones in this sample may be carry-over from other donors' samples. Both conserved end residues are part of each CDR3. The order of the fields is clone size, CDR3 length, V gene, J gene, D gene, CDR3 DNA, CDR3 protein. A D gene is named only where the DNA matches it firmly. The listing skips clone size in some rows; elsewhere it reads once, few, many or a size class.

>once|16|TRBV28|TRBJ2-2|NA
TGTGCCAGCAACACGGACAGTTCCTTGAACACCGGGGAGCTGTTTTTT
CASNTDSSLNTGELFF
>NA|11|TRBV30|TRBJ2-2|NA
TGTGCCTGGAGTGCGTCCGGGGAGCTGTTTTTT
CAWSASGELFF
>NA|12|TRBV4-1|TRBJ2-7|NA
TGCGCCAGCAGCCAAGACAGCTACGAGCAGTACTTC
CASSQDSYEQYF
>NA|18|TRBV4-3|TRBJ2-3|TRBD2
TGCGCCAGCAGCCCGGTGGGACTAGCGGGGTCTAGCACAGATACGCAGTATTTT
CASSPVGLAGSSTDTQYF
>few|21|TRBV5-1|TRBJ2-2|TRBD2
TGCGCCAGCAGCCCCGAACCCGGGACTAGCGGGAGGGTGGGGAACACCGGGGAGCTGTTTTTT
CASSPEPGTSGRVGNTGELFF
>few|14|TRBV7-8|TRBJ2-5|TRBD1
TGTGCCAGCAGCCCTTCGACAGGGTTGGAGACCCAGTACTTC
CASSPSTGLETQYF
>NA|15|TRBV6-6|TRBJ1-1|NA
TGTGCCAGCACCCCTGGCAGGCCCGGGGACACTGAAGCTTTCTTT
CASTPGRPGDTEAFF
>NA|14|TRBV25-1|TRBJ1-2|TRBD1
TGTGCCAGCAGTGAAGTCAGGGGGAACTATGGCTACACCTTC
CASSEVRGNYGYTF
>once|15|TRBV6-5|TRBJ2-7|NA
TGTGCCAGCAGAGCGGACCGCCGTAAAGCCTACGAGCAGTACTTC
CASRADRRKAYEQYF
>NA|14|TRBV6-5|TRBJ1-2|TRBD1
TGTGCCAGCAGTTACGCACAGGGGAACTATGGCTACACCTTC
CASSYAQGNYGYTF
>NA|13|TRBV2|TRBJ2-1|TRBD2
TGTGCCAGTGACCTAGCGGGGGACAATGAGCAGTTCTTC
CASDLAGDNEQFF
>NA|14|TRBV29-1|TRBJ1-2|NA
TGCAGCGTTGGGGCAGGGAGGGTGAGCTATGGCTACACCTTC
CSVGAGRVSYGYTF
>NA|13|TRBV7-3|TRBJ1-2|TRBD1
TGTGCCAGCAGCCCGGGACAGGGTTTAGGCTACACCTTC
CASSPGQGLGYTF
>NA|14|TRBV7-9|TRBJ1-6|NA
TGTGCCAGCAGAGCGGGGGCGGCGGGCTCACCCCTCCACTTT
CASRAGAAGSPLHF
>large|16|TRBV13|TRBJ1-2|NA
TGTGCCAGCAGCCCCAGACGGCTCGGGGAAGTAGCTGGCTACACCTTC
CASSPRRLGEVAGYTF
>once|15|TRBV5-1|TRBJ2-1|NA
TGCGCCAGCAGCCCCGTAGAAGGGAGGTACAATGAGCAGTTCTTC
CASSPVEGRYNEQFF
>once|13|TRBV11-3|TRBJ2-7|TRBD1
TGTGCCAGCAGCGAAAGGACAGGGCTGCAGCAGTACTTC
CASSERTGLQQYF
>once|15|TRBV30|TRBJ2-2|TRBD1
TGTGCCTGGAGTGTACAGGACAGGGGCACCGGGGAGCTGTTTTTT
CAWSVQDRGTGELFF
>NA|17|TRBV7-8|TRBJ1-4|TRBD1
TGTGCCAGCAGCCCAAATCCGGGGACAGGGGGCGATGAAAAACTGTTTTTT
CASSPNPGTGGDEKLFF
>NA|12|TRBV7-8|TRBJ2-2|NA
TGTGCCAGCAGCCGGAGAGCCGGGGAGCTGTTTTTT
CASSRRAGELFF
>NA|16|TRBV6-5|TRBJ2-2|TRBD2
TGTGCCAGCAGTTACTCGGTGGGAGGGCCCCCCGGGGAGCTGTTTTTT
CASSYSVGGPPGELFF
>NA|14|TRBV7-2|TRBJ2-3|NA
TGTGCCAGCAGCGAAAACGGGGGGCCTACGACGCAGTATTTT
CASSENGGPTTQYF
>NA|15|TRBV6-1|TRBJ2-6|TRBD2
TGTGCCAGCCAAGGCGGGGGCTCTGGGGCCAACGTCCTGACTTTC
CASQGGGSGANVLTF
>NA|14|TRBV10-3|TRBJ2-5|TRBD2
TGTGCCATGGCGCCGGGACTAGGTGTAGAGACCCAGTACTTC
CAMAPGLGVETQYF
>few|14|TRBV6-1|TRBJ1-5|TRBD1
TGTGCCGGTGCACGGGCAGGGGGCACTCAGCCCCAGCATTTT
CAGARAGGTQPQHF
>NA|17|TRBV19|TRBJ2-1|TRBD2
TGTGCCAGTAAAAAACGGGGGGGAGGGCCTACTTACAATGAGCAGTTCTTC
CASKKRGGGPTYNEQFF
>NA|14|TRBV5-6|TRBJ1-6|NA
TGTGCCAGCAGCCAGCGGGGAAGGGATTCACCCCTCCACTTT
CASSQRGRDSPLHF
>NA|15|TRBV14|TRBJ2-1|NA
TGTGCCAGCAGCCAAGTGTTCGTCGGTTACAATGAGCAGTTCTTC
CASSQVFVGYNEQFF
>NA|16|TRBV4-3|TRBJ2-1|TRBD2
TGCGCCAGCAGCCAAGAAGTCGGGACTAACTACAATGAGCAGTTCTTC
CASSQEVGTNYNEQFF
>once|14|TRBV5-1|TRBJ2-1|TRBD2
TGCGCCAGCAGCTCCTCGGGGGGGTACAATGAGCAGTTCTTC
CASSSSGGYNEQFF
>NA|13|TRBV28|TRBJ2-7|NA
TGTGCCAGCAGCTACAGGGAACCCTACGAGCAGTACTTC
CASSYREPYEQYF
>NA|14|TRBV6-1|TRBJ1-2|NA
TGTGCCAGCAGTCCCACCAGGACAGCCTATGGCTACACCTTC
CASSPTRTAYGYTF
>NA|14|TRBV19|TRBJ2-1|NA
TGTGCCAGTAGCGGGACTTCCCGTTCGTGGGAGCAGTTCTTC
CASSGTSRSWEQFF
>NA|14|TRBV2|TRBJ2-5|TRBD2
TGTGCCAGCAGTGCCGGGACTAGCGCGGAGACCCAGTACTTC
CASSAGTSAETQYF